These 21 T cell receptor beta chains originate from one sample sequenced in a study of cytomegalovirus exposure and HLA in healthy donors. PCR used 60 Vbeta primers and 13 Jbeta primers. The assay was immunoSEQ multiplex PCR, and TCRdb's table has in-frame clones only and misses some. The sample contains 150,000 to 200,000 clones, 87% of which appear only once. The sequencing input was PBMCs. Every receptor here comes from a girl in the first two years of life in good health and CMV-seronegative.

The chain employs TRBV6-4 and TRBJ2-6; D gene unclear. Trimming shortened V by 6 bases and J by 3 bases, and 6 bases separated the two germline ends. The germline V gene encodes CDR1 MRHNA and CDR2 SNTAGT. The CDR3 length is 13 residues. The CDR3 DNA is TGTGCCAGCAGCCCAGTTGGGGCCAACGTCCTGACTTTC. It encodes CASSPVGANVLTF.

The rearrangement links TRBV2 to TRBJ2-7, with 9 positions matching TRBD2. CDR1 is SNHLY, CDR2 FYNNEI, per germline. J was trimmed by 4 bases and V by 4 bases; bases with no gene match: 5. The CDR3 runs 14 residues. The CDR3 region has the DNA TGTGCCAGCAGTGCGGGGAGCGGGGGGTACGAGCAGTACTTC. Protein product: CASSAGSGGYEQYF.

This clone appeared a few times. The same CDR3 also results from other DNA sequences found in this sample. The V and J genes are TRBV5-1 and TRBJ1-4; D gene ambiguous. Germline CDR1 reads SGHRS; CDR2 reads YFSETQ. V lost 4 bases, J lost 0 bases, and 4 bases lay in between. This CDR3 has 13 residues. The CDR3 nucleotides read TGCGCCAGCAGCCCTGCAACTAATGAAAAACTGTTTTTT. Encoded protein: CASSPATNEKLFF.

This clone showed up just once. The gene calls are TRBV5-1 and TRBJ2-6, with 10 bases lining up with TRBD1. CDR1 is SGHRS, CDR2 YFSETQ, per germline. The trim removed 4 bases at V and 2 bases at J, leaving 12 bases unmatched. CDR3 length: 19 residues. The CDR3 protein is CASSSPGQGLLTGANVLTF. CDR3 bases: TGCGCCAGCAGCAGTCCGGGACAGGGGCTTCTAACTGGGGCCAACGTCCTGACTTTC.

This chain connects TRBV19 to TRBJ1-1; maybe TRBD1 (6 bases). This CDR3 comprises 11 residues. The V end was cut by 10 bases, the J end by 5 bases, with 11 bases between. The germline gives CDR1 LNHDA, CDR2 SQIVND (reference sequence). CDR3 sequence: CATTGMTEAFF. CDR3 coding DNA: TGTGCCACCACAGGGATGACTGAAGCTTTCTTT. The full variable domain, its missing parts supplied by reference TRBV19 and TRBJ1-1, is DGGITQSPKYLFRKEGQNVTLSCEQNLNHDAMYWYRQDPGQGLRLIYYSQIVNDFQKGDIAEGYSVSREKKESFPLTVTSAQKNPTAFYLCATTGMTEAFFGQGTRLTVV.

V is TRBV7-2 and J is TRBJ1-5; D may be TRBD1 (5 bases). Trimming took off 2 bases at V and 11 bases at J, with 7 bases between the two ends. CDR1 is SGHTA, CDR2 FQGNSA, per germline. CDR3 length equals 11 residues. The CDR3 is CASSLWGAQHF. The CDR3 region has the DNA TGTGCCAGCAGCTTATGGGGCGCCCAGCATTTT.

This clone was seen more than once but under ten times. The chain joins TRBV9 to TRBJ1-2; no clear D gene. Trimming pared 4 bases from V and 2 bases from J, leaving 18 bases between. Germline V gene sequence: CDR1 SGDLS, CDR2 YYNGEE. The CDR3 has 16 amino acids. The CDR3 coding sequence is TGTGCCAGCAGCCCTAAGGCAGGCCTATACAACTATGGCTACACCTTC. Its translation is CASSPKAGLYNYGYTF. The full variable domain, in which reference TRBV9 and TRBJ1-2 provide the parts outside the CDR3, is DSGVTQTPKHLITATGQRVTLRCSPRSGDLSVYWYQQSLDQGLQFLIQYYNGEERAKGNILERFSAQQFPDLHSELNLSSLELGDSALYFCASSPKAGLYNYGYTFGSGTRLTVV.

The chain employs TRBV19 and TRBJ1-4; 8 bases map to TRBD1. Germline V lookup: CDR1 LNHDA, CDR2 SQIVND (reference sequence). The CDR3 is 13 residues long. The J segment lost 10 bases and the V segment lost 6 bases, leaving 7 bases of the junction unmatched. The CDR3 nucleotides read TGTGCCAGTAGCGGACAGGGACAAGGAAAACTGTTTTTT. It is translated as CASSGQGQGKLFF.

This clone was picked up one time. The DNA for the CDR3 is TGTGCCACCAGCCCCCTAGCGGGAGGGGGGGAGCAGTACTTC. Its protein is CATSPLAGGGEQYF. The chain links TRBV15 to TRBJ2-7, with TRBD2 matching over 12 bases. Per germline, CDR1 LNHNV and CDR2 YYDKDF (reference sequence). The CDR3 is 14 amino acids. Trimming removed 5 bases from V and 7 bases from J; junction bases left unmatched: 6. The full variable domain, with the rest looked up from reference TRBV15 and TRBJ2-7, is DAMVIQNPRYQVTQFGKPVTLSCSQTLNHNVMYWYQQKSSQAPKLLFHYYDKDFNNEADTPDNFQSRRPNTSFCFLDIRSPGLGDTAMYLCATSPLAGGGEQYFGPGTRLTVT.

The chain joins TRBV18 to TRBJ1-6; TRBD1 matches 7 bases. Germline lookup yields CDR1 KGHSH and CDR2 LQKENI. V dropped 0 bases and J dropped 7; count of bases not matched to a gene: 0. This CDR3 is 14 amino acids long. CDR3 sequence: CASSPPGQNSPLHF. In DNA, the CDR3 is TGTGCCAGCTCACCACCGGGACAGAATTCACCCCTCCACTTT.

The chain links TRBV6-5 to TRBJ2-1; TRBD2 aligns across 8 bases. Trimming at V came to 7 bases and at J to 2 bases, leaving 7 bases not matched to a gene. This CDR3 spans 15 amino acids. Germline V gene lookup returns CDR1 MNHEY and CDR2 SVGAGI. CDR3 in amino acids: CASNGGERAYNEQFF. Written as DNA, the CDR3 is TGTGCCAGCAACGGGGGGGAGCGGGCCTACAATGAGCAGTTCTTC.

The rearrangement uses TRBV5-4 and TRBJ2-7; maybe TRBD1 (6 bases). Germline V gene lookup returns CDR1 SGHNT and CDR2 YYREEE (reference sequence). There are 15 residues in the CDR3. Trimming cost V 4 bases and J 2 bases, with 16 bases left between them. CDR3 DNA: TGTGCCAGCAGCCCAGACGGGAAGGGGGCCTACGAGCAGTACTTC. Its translation is CASSPDGKGAYEQYF.

The table lists this clone with a count of one. This rearrangement joins TRBV19 to TRBJ2-7; maybe TRBD1 (6 bases). The germline gives CDR1 LNHDA, CDR2 SQIVND (reference sequence). The CDR3 is 12 residues long. The V and J ends lost 5 bases and 6 bases respectively, with 11 bases between them. The CDR3 bases are TGTGCCAGTAGTCGGGACACCTTCGAGCAGTACTTC. It codes for CASSRDTFEQYF.

This rearrangement joins TRBV30 to TRBJ1-3; a weak D match, TRBD1 (5 bases). Trimming left V 3 bases short and J 1 base short, with 10 bases between. Germline V lookup: CDR1 GTSNPN, CDR2 SVGIG (reference sequence). The CDR3 covers 14 residues. DNA for the CDR3: TGTGCCTGGAGGGACCAGGGATCTGGAAACACCATATATTTT. Translated, it gives CAWRDQGSGNTIYF.

The chain employs TRBV7-3 and TRBJ2-3; TRBD2 aligns across 7 bases. The ends lost 5 bases at V and 2 bases at J; junction bases unmatched: 19. The germline V gene encodes CDR1 SGHTA and CDR2 FQGTGA. This CDR3 region has 19 residues. In DNA, the CDR3 is TGTGCCAGCAGCGTACGTACTAGCGTCGGGTTGGGTGACACAGATACGCAGTATTTT. It encodes CASSVRTSVGLGDTDTQYF.

The chain employs TRBV5-6 and TRBJ1-4; unclear D gene. CDR3 length equals 14 residues. Germline loops: CDR1 SGHDT, CDR2 YYEEEE. Trimming cost V 3 bases and J 4 bases, with 10 bases left between them. The CDR3 DNA reads TGTGCCAGCAGCTCCCAAAGGAGTAATGAAAAACTGTTTTTT. The encoded protein is CASSSQRSNEKLFF.

CDR3 DNA sequence: TGTGCCACGACGAGAGGGGAGGGACATGAAAAACTGTTTTTT. It encodes CATTRGEGHEKLFF. V usage is TRBV10-3 and J usage is TRBJ1-4, with a weak D call TRBD1 (5 bases). Germline-derived CDR1 and CDR2 are ENHRY and SYGVKD. CDR3 length: 14 residues. V was trimmed by 10 bases and J by 6 bases, leaving 18 bases between them.

The CDR3 DNA reads TGCGCCAGCAGCTTGGACGGGGGGCCTCAGTTCTTC. It encodes CASSLDGGPQFF. The chain is built from TRBV5-1 and TRBJ2-1; the D gene is possibly TRBD2 (7 bases). Germline CDR1 is SGHRS and CDR2 is YFSETQ. The V end was cut by 0 bases, the J end by 13 bases, with 11 bases between. The CDR3 is made up of 12 amino acids.

J is TRBJ2-1 and V is TRBV5-4, with 12 bases matching TRBD2. The CDR3 loop spans 17 amino acids. With V trimmed by 4 bases and J by 5 bases, 10 bases remained unmatched. In germline, CDR1 is SGHNT, CDR2 YYREEE (reference sequence). This CDR3 is CASSPSGGAVSDNEQFF. The CDR3 DNA reads as TGTGCCAGCAGCCCTAGCGGGGGGGCCGTTAGCGACAATGAGCAGTTCTTC.

This chain links TRBV4-2 with TRBJ2-5; D perhaps matches TRBD1 (6 bases). The J call may be mistaken, given a closer DNA end match to TRBJ2-7. The CDR3 covers 14 residues. Germline V gene sequence: CDR1 LGHNA, CDR2 YNFKEQ. The CDR3 reads CASSYAGQTYEQYF. In DNA, the CDR3 is TGTGCCAGCAGTTACGCTGGACAGACCTACGAGCAGTACTTC.

The rearrangement links TRBV5-1 to TRBJ1-6; possible D gene TRBD1, 5 bases. Germline V lookup: CDR1 SGHRS, CDR2 YFSETQ. This CDR3 contains 17 residues. The V and J ends lost 4 bases and 7 bases respectively, with 21 bases between them. The CDR3 DNA reads as TGCGCCAGCAGCGACCTCTCATCGACACGGGGGAATTCACCCCTCCACTTT. Translating gives CASSDLSSTRGNSPLHF. The full variable domain, with the rest looked up from reference TRBV5-1 and TRBJ1-6, is KAGVTQTPRYLIKTRGQQVTLSCSPISGHRSVSWYQQTPGQGLQFLFEYFSETQRNKGNFPGRFSGRQFSNSRSEMNVSTLELGDSALYLCASSDLSSTRGNSPLHFGNGTRLTVT.